This entry is about one TCR beta chain. Its specificity is unknown. This sample was taken from a study of cytomegalovirus exposure and HLA in healthy donors. On the study more broadly: A prior analysis found 117 million unique TCR beta sequences from some 200 million T cells. Study-wide findings and caveats: Productive status was seen about 87% or about 30% of the time for most TCR beta V segments in an earlier analysis. A later analysis linked a missense DCLRE1C variant to TCR beta V- and J-gene trimming.

The CDR3 runs to 19 residues. Losses at the gene ends were 4 bases for V and 0 bases for J; bases not matched to a gene: 13. CDR1 is SGHDT and CDR2 is YYEEEE in the germline V gene. PCR used 60 Vbeta primers and 13 Jbeta primers. Method: immunoSEQ multiplex PCR; TCRdb's copy keeps in-frame clones and lacks some. The sample shows under 200,000 clones, about 70% of them seen only once. The V call is TRBV5-6, the J call TRBJ1-4, with 9 bases fitting TRBD1. The receptor's source is a woman in her forties in good health and CMV-seropositive. The source material was PBMCs. Written as DNA, the CDR3 is TGTGCCAGCAGCCTACCCCGAGGGACAGGGTTTGCAACTAATGAAAAACTGTTTTTT. Amino acid sequence: CASSLPRGTGFATNEKLFF.